This T cell receptor (beta chain) comes out of a study of spatial heterogeneity in lung cancer. TCRdb analysed the 5' RACE reads with MiXCR anew, one entry per CDR3 protein. The sample holds 8,500 to 14,000 distinct CDR3 sequences, 9.5% to 13% seen once. Study-wide findings and caveats: The number of expanded tumor alpha and beta chains correlated with mutation number.

By share, this clonotype ranks as medium-sized. Its antigen remains unidentified. Time point noted: sample taken at primary tumor resection. The CDR3 runs to 14 residues. Germline loops: CDR1 GTSNPN, CDR2 SVGIG (reference sequence). The ends lost 2 bases at V and 4 bases at J; junction bases unmatched: 4. The TCR comes from a female donor with early-stage non-small cell lung cancer. The chain carries TRBV30 and TRBJ1-2; TRBD1 aligns across 10 bases. Source: lung tumor tissue, taken at surgery. The CDR3 DNA reads as TGTGCCTGGAGTCGACAGGGGGCTGGCTATGGCTACACCTTC. It is translated as CAWSRQGAGYGYTF. Full variable domain (rest looked up from reference TRBV30 and TRBJ1-2): SQTIHQWPATLVQPVGSPLSLECTVEGTSNPNLYWYRQAAGRGLQLLFYSVGIGQISSEVPQNLSASRPQDRQFILSSKKLLLSDSGFYLCAWSRQGAGYGYTFGSGTRLTVV.